The clone carrying this TCR beta chain was seen at least ten times. Its antigen is currently unknown. The sample belongs to a study of CD8 T cells in ankylosing spondylitis. General study points: Clones linked to disease, bearing a CD8+ phenotype, were relatively rare in peripheral blood. A motif of 7 or 8 highly homologous TCR beta variants was seen as apparently characteristic of ankylosing spondylitis blood.

Germline V gives CDR1 DFQATT, CDR2 SNEGSKA (reference sequence). J lost 5 bases, V lost 3 bases, and 10 bases had no gene match. CDR3 size: 14 residues. For TCR beta, libraries came from quantitative 5'-RACE with molecular barcodes. TCRdb processed the 5' RACE reads anew with MiXCR; each CDR3 protein has one entry. Here the sample spans about 130,000 distinct CDR3 sequences, about a tenth being singletons. This chain uses TRBV20-1 with TRBJ2-7, with 7 bases fitting TRBD2. This clonotype was sampled from a male donor with ankylosing spondylitis or in good health (not recorded which). Sequencing input: blood, either unsorted or a sorted T cell fraction (not recorded which). The CDR3 sequence: CSARRDWGGDEQYF. CDR3 sequence (DNA): TGCAGTGCTAGGAGGGACTGGGGAGGGGACGAGCAGTACTTC.